A selection of T cell receptor beta chains follows, all from one sample in a study of beta chain features in type 1 diabetes. Profiling relied on immunoSEQ multiplex PCR, and the TCRdb table lists in-frame clones only, not all of them. The repertoire holds about 240,000 clones, with approximately 15% as singletons. The specimen was naive CD4+ T cells from blood. These receptors came from a man aged 25 to 40 with type 1 diabetes. Both conserved end residues are part of each CDR3. D genes are given only for firm matches. Some rows mark clone size as missing; the rest say once, few, many or name a class of expanded clone.

d_call j_call clone_size v_call cdr3_nt cdr3_aa
TRBD1 TRBJ2-7 few TRBV28 TGTGCCAGCAGCGTGGGGACAGGCCACTCCTACGAGCAGTACTTC CASSVGTGHSYEQYF
TRBD2 TRBJ2-5 few TRBV25-1 TGTGCCAGCAGTGAGATGGGGGGGACGGGGGAGACCCAGTACTTC CASSEMGGTGETQYF
TRBD2 TRBJ2-1 - TRBV5-1 TGCGCCAGCAGCCAGGGACTAGGAGGGGATGAGCAGTTCTTC CASSQGLGGDEQFF
- TRBJ2-3 few TRBV5-1 TGCGCCAGCAGCGAGGGACACCCTGGGGGAGATACGCAGTATTTT CASSEGHPGGDTQYF
- TRBJ2-2 - TRBV15 TGTGCCACCAGCCCCTACACCGGGGAGCTGTTTTTT CATSPYTGELFF
- TRBJ2-7 - TRBV2 TGTGCCAGCAGTGAAGCGGCGCAAACGGAGTGGGAGCAGTACTTC CASSEAAQTEWEQYF
TRBD1 TRBJ2-7 - TRBV9 TGTGCCAGCAACCGGGACAGGCCTACCAGTATGGGGCAGTACTTC CASNRDRPTSMGQYF
TRBD1 TRBJ1-1 - TRBV29-1 TGCAGCACCCGGGACAGGGGACGGGGCACTGAAGCTTTCTTT CSTRDRGRGTEAFF
TRBD2 TRBJ2-7 - TRBV4-1 TGCGCCAGCAGCCAAGATCGGGAGGGGACTTCCTACGAGCAGTACTTC CASSQDREGTSYEQYF
- TRBJ1-1 - TRBV6-5 TGTGCCAGCAGTCTACAGACCATGAACACTGAAGCTTTCTTT CASSLQTMNTEAFF
- TRBJ2-1 few TRBV5-1 TGCGCCAGCACCCCCGGGGGTTCCTACAATGAGCAGTTCTTC CASTPGGSYNEQFF
- TRBJ1-2 few TRBV25-1 TGTGCCAGCAGTGAGGGCCGGACAGTCGGCTACACCTTC CASSEGRTVGYTF
TRBD1 TRBJ2-7 few TRBV6-1 TGTGCCAGCAGTCGGACAGGGGCCCCCTACGAGCAGTACTTC CASSRTGAPYEQYF
- TRBJ1-1 - TRBV5-1 TGCGCCAGCAGCTTGGATGGAGGGGGGGCTGAAGCTTTCTTT CASSLDGGGAEAFF
TRBD1 TRBJ1-2 - TRBV30 TGTGCCTGGAGTCCTCCCGACAGGGCGCATGGCTACACCTTC CAWSPPDRAHGYTF
TRBD1 TRBJ2-1 - TRBV5-1 TGCGCCAGCAGCCCGGGGACAGGCCGATCCTACAATGAGCAGTTCTTC CASSPGTGRSYNEQFF
TRBD2 TRBJ2-1 - TRBV11-2 TGTGCCACCGCAGCAGGCAAGAAGGCGGGAGGAGACAATGAGCAGTTCTTC CATAAGKKAGGDNEQFF